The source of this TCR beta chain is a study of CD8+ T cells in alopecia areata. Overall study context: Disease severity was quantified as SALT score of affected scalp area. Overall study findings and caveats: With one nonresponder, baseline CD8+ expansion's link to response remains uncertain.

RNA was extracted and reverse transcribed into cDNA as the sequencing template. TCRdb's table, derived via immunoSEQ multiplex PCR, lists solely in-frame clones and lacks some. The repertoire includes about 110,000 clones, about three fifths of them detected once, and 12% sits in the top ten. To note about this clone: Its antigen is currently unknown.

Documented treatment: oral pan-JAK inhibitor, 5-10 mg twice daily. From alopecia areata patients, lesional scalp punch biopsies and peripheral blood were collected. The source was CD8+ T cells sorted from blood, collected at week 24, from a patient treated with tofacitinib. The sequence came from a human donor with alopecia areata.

The CDR3 region is CASSPHPGHEGDSPLHF. The CDR3 DNA follows: TGTGCCAGCAGCCCCCATCCGGGACACGAAGGAGATTCACCCCTCCACTTT. The V and J genes are TRBV9 and TRBJ1-6, with D possibly matching TRBD1 (6 bases). Trimming stripped 4 bases from V and 8 bases from J, with 22 bases between. CDR1 and CDR2 from the germline V gene are SGDLS and YYNGEE. The CDR3 length is 17 residues.